These 23 T cell receptor beta chains came from one sample sequenced in a study of blood T cell repertoires in COVID-19. Only in-frame clones appear in the TCRdb table, and some are missing; sequencing was by immunoSEQ multiplex PCR. This table has some 270,000 clones, roughly 89% appearing once. Sequenced material: PBMCs or T cells enriched from blood (not recorded which). The receptors stem from an older woman who had recovered from COVID-19.

The V and J genes are TRBV6-5 and TRBJ1-2, with 9 bases identical to TRBD1. Germline V gene sequence: CDR1 MNHEY, CDR2 SVGAGI. The CDR3 loop spans 14 amino acids. Trimming cost V 0 bases and J 8 bases; bases outside gene matches: 4. For the CDR3, the DNA is TGTGCCAGCAGTTACTCAGGACAGGGGCAAGGCTACACCTTC. Its translation is CASSYSGQGQGYTF.

The rearrangement uses TRBV9 and TRBJ1-5; no clear D. The V end lost 0 bases, the J end lost 3 bases, and 10 bases lay between the germline ends. The germline V gene encodes CDR1 SGDLS and CDR2 YYNGEE. This CDR3 is 15 amino acids long. The CDR3 loop reads CASSVEGVPNQPQHF. The CDR3 nucleotides read TGTGCCAGCAGCGTAGAGGGAGTGCCCAATCAGCCCCAGCATTTT.

The chain has TRBV5-4 and TRBJ1-4, with D tentatively TRBD1 (6 bases). V gave up 4 bases and J gave up 3 bases, with 13 bases separating them. CDR3 length: 15 residues. In germline, CDR1 is SGHNT, CDR2 YYREEE (reference sequence). For the CDR3, the DNA is TGTGCCAGCAGCCGCGAGGGGGGGGCTAATGAAAAACTGTTTTTT. This translates into CASSREGGANEKLFF. Based on the CDR3 plus reference TRBV5-4 and TRBJ1-4, the full variable domain is ETGVTQSPTHLIKTRGQQVTLRCSSQSGHNTVSWYQQALGQGPQFIFQYYREEENGRGNFPPRFSGLQFPNYSSELNVNALELDDSALYLCASSREGGANEKLFFGSGTQLSVL.

The gene calls are TRBV7-3 and TRBJ2-3, with D maybe TRBD2 (5 bases). V lost 0 bases and J 5 bases, leaving 9 bases between the germline ends. Germline V lookup: CDR1 SGHTA, CDR2 FQGTGA. CDR3 size: 14 residues. CDR3 region: CASSLTTRVDTQYF. The CDR3 DNA is TGTGCCAGCAGCTTAACCACGCGGGTAGATACGCAGTATTTT.

V and J are TRBV12-3 or TRBV12-4 and TRBJ2-2; D is possibly TRBD2 (5 bases). V was clipped by 5 bases and J by 7 bases, with 8 bases between them. The CDR3 runs to 12 residues. CDR3: CASSIRDGELFF. The CDR3 DNA reads as TGTGCCAGCAGTATCCGGGACGGGGAGCTGTTTTTT.

V gene TRBV27 combines with J gene TRBJ2-1; 13 bases agree with TRBD2. From germline, CDR1 is MNHEY and CDR2 SMNVEV (reference sequence). CDR3 size: 17 residues. Trimming cost V 3 bases and J 5 bases; bases outside gene matches: 7. The CDR3 protein is CASSFPGLAGRDNEQFF. For the CDR3, the DNA is TGTGCCAGCAGTTTCCCGGGACTAGCGGGAAGGGACAATGAGCAGTTCTTC.

V and J are TRBV6-4 and TRBJ1-1, with 9 bases that match TRBD1. Per germline, CDR1 MRHNA and CDR2 SNTAGT. V dropped 6 bases and J dropped 3; count of bases not matched to a gene: 5. The CDR3 loop spans 14 amino acids. The CDR3 loop reads CASRPGQGYTEAFF. CDR3 nucleotides: TGTGCCAGCAGACCGGGACAGGGTTACACTGAAGCTTTCTTT.

The gene calls are TRBV28 and TRBJ1-1; D is perhaps TRBD1 (6 bases). CDR1 is MDHEN, CDR2 SYDVKM, per germline. The germline V and J ends were trimmed by 2 bases and 8 bases, with 18 bases remaining between them. CDR3 size: 15 residues. The CDR3 sequence is CASSLRPGTRTEAFF. In DNA, the CDR3 is TGTGCCAGCAGTTTACGTCCCGGGACACGAACCGAAGCTTTCTTT. Full variable domain (remainder filled in from reference TRBV28 and TRBJ1-1): DVKVTQSSRYLVKRTGEKVFLECVQDMDHENMFWYRQDPGLGLRLIYFSYDVKMKEKGDIPEGYSVSREKKERFSLILESASTNQTSMYLCASSLRPGTRTEAFFGQGTRLTVV.

The genes are TRBV5-1 and TRBJ2-1; 10 bases line up with TRBD1. The CDR3 spans 15 residues. V was clipped by 6 bases and J by 8 bases; unmatched bases: 11. Per germline, CDR1 SGHRS and CDR2 YFSETQ. CDR3 in DNA: TGCGCCAGCAAGCCGGGAGGGACAGGGGCCCATGAGCAGTTCTTC. Translating gives CASKPGGTGAHEQFF.

The rearrangement uses TRBV2 and TRBJ2-7; weak D call: TRBD1 (6 bases). V lost 2 bases, J lost 2 bases, and 16 bases lay in between. The CDR3 extends over 16 amino acids. Germline V CDR1 and CDR2: SNHLY, FYNNEI. CDR3 bases: TGTGCCAGCAGTGAAACGCCAATAGGACAGACCTACGAGCAGTACTTC. This translates into CASSETPIGQTYEQYF.

This clone was counted only a few times. This chain connects TRBV18 to TRBJ1-1; no clear D. This CDR3 is 13 amino acids long. With 6 bases removed from V and 4 bases from J, the gap between germline ends came to 12 bases. Looked up from germline, CDR1 is KGHSH and CDR2 is LQKENI. The CDR3 reads CASSRDILTEAFF. DNA for the CDR3: TGTGCCAGCTCCCGAGACATACTCACTGAAGCTTTCTTT. The entire variable domain, with the rest obtained from reference TRBV18 and TRBJ1-1, is as follows: NAGVMQNPRHLVRRRGQEARLRCSPMKGHSHVYWYRQLPEEGLKFMVYLQKENIIDESGMPKERFSAEFPKEGPSILRIQQVVRGDSAAYFCASSRDILTEAFFGQGTRLTVV.

The chain carries TRBV4-2 and TRBJ2-7; a weak D match, TRBD1 (6 bases). The V end lost 0 bases, the J end lost 0 bases, and 9 bases lay between the germline ends. The length of the CDR3 is 15 residues. Germline V lookup: CDR1 LGHNA, CDR2 YNFKEQ. This CDR3 is CASSQEDRNSYEQYF. CDR3 DNA: TGTGCCAGCAGCCAAGAAGACAGGAACTCCTACGAGCAGTACTTC.

The chain carries TRBV15 and TRBJ2-2, with D tentatively TRBD1 (6 bases). This CDR3 is built from 15 residues. The V end was cut by 0 bases, the J end by 3 bases, with 8 bases between. Per the germline V gene, CDR1 is LNHNV and CDR2 is YYDKDF (reference sequence). CDR3 in amino acids: CATSRDNRDTGELFF. The DNA of the CDR3 is TGTGCCACCAGCAGAGATAACAGGGACACCGGGGAGCTGTTTTTT.

The gene calls are TRBV7-8 and TRBJ1-4; TRBD1 is a possible D gene (6 bases). The germline CDR1 and CDR2 sequences are SGHVS and FQNEAQ. Trimming shortened V by 2 bases and J by 6 bases, and 13 bases separated the two germline ends. The CDR3 has 15 residues. The CDR3 sequence: CASSLFGTRDEKLFF. The CDR3 DNA follows: TGTGCCAGCAGCTTATTCGGGACACGGGATGAAAAACTGTTTTTT.

In this sample, this clone turned up once. The chain has TRBV11-3 and TRBJ1-1; 7 bases align to TRBD1. Per germline, CDR1 SGHNT and CDR2 YENEEA. The J segment lost 0 bases and the V segment lost 5 bases, leaving 12 bases of the junction unmatched. The CDR3 consists of 17 residues. CDR3 in DNA: TGTGCCAGCAGCCCCGCCATCTCGACAGGGTTGAACACTGAAGCTTTCTTT. Its protein is CASSPAISTGLNTEAFF.

This sequence joins TRBV6-4 and TRBJ1-3, with D unclear. Germline assignment: CDR1 MRHNA and CDR2 SNTAGT. This CDR3 comprises 16 residues. The germline V and J ends were trimmed by 2 bases and 0 bases, with 11 bases remaining between them. The CDR3, as DNA: TGTGCCAGCAGTGACCGGAGGGCAGGCTCTGGAAACACCATATATTTT. It translates to CASSDRRAGSGNTIYF.

The genes are TRBV7-2 and TRBJ1-5; TRBD1 is a possible D gene (5 bases). The CDR3 runs 17 residues. V lost 0 bases to trimming and J lost 9 bases, with 21 bases between them. CDR1 and CDR2 (germline): SGHTA, FQGNSA. The CDR3: CASSLALHSLEQGPQHF. The CDR3 DNA follows: TGTGCCAGCAGCTTAGCGCTTCATTCCCTGGAGCAGGGGCCCCAGCATTTT. The full variable domain, in which reference TRBV7-2 and TRBJ1-5 provide the parts outside the CDR3, is GAGVSQSPSNKVTEKGKDVELRCDPISGHTALYWYRQSLGQGLEFLIYFQGNSAPDKSGLPSDRFSAERTGGSVSTLTIQRTQQEDSAVYLCASSLALHSLEQGPQHFGDGTRLSIL.

This chain joins TRBV5-1 and TRBJ2-1; D may be TRBD2 (6 bases). The V end was cut by 1 base, the J end by 4 bases, with 15 bases between. CDR1 SGHRS and CDR2 YFSETQ come from the germline V gene. This CDR3 contains 16 residues. The CDR3 reads CASSLSTGVGYNEQFF. DNA for the CDR3: TGCGCCAGCAGCTTGAGTACGGGGGTCGGTTACAATGAGCAGTTCTTC.

The chain recombines TRBV9 with TRBJ1-2, with 10 bases identical to TRBD1. V was clipped by 0 bases and J by 8 bases; unmatched bases: 7. Germline CDR1 is SGDLS and CDR2 is YYNGEE. This CDR3 has 15 amino acids. The CDR3 spells CASSVGTGGAEGYTF. For the CDR3, the DNA is TGTGCCAGCAGCGTAGGGACAGGGGGGGCGGAGGGCTACACCTTC. Filled out from reference TRBV9 and TRBJ1-2, the complete variable domain reads DSGVTQTPKHLITATGQRVTLRCSPRSGDLSVYWYQQSLDQGLQFLIQYYNGEERAKGNILERFSAQQFPDLHSELNLSSLELGDSALYFCASSVGTGGAEGYTFGSGTRLTVV.

The rearrangement joins TRBV28 to TRBJ2-4, with D perhaps matching TRBD1 (6 bases). The length of the CDR3 is 14 residues. Germline lookup yields CDR1 MDHEN and CDR2 SYDVKM. V gave up 7 bases and J gave up 3 bases, with 13 bases separating them. The CDR3 protein is CASIGGIVKNIQYF. DNA of the CDR3: TGTGCCAGCATAGGGGGTATCGTCAAAAACATTCAGTACTTC. The full variable domain, its missing parts supplied by reference TRBV28 and TRBJ2-4, is DVKVTQSSRYLVKRTGEKVFLECVQDMDHENMFWYRQDPGLGLRLIYFSYDVKMKEKGDIPEGYSVSREKKERFSLILESASTNQTSMYLCASIGGIVKNIQYFGAGTRLSVL.

The chain recombines TRBV5-6 with TRBJ2-1, with TRBD2 as a possible D gene (6 bases). V was shortened by 6 bases and J by 2 bases, with 9 bases between the two germline ends. The CDR3 has 13 residues. Germline values: CDR1 SGHDT, CDR2 YYEEEE. CDR3 DNA: TGTGCCAGCACCGGAGGGACCTACAATGAGCAGTTCTTC. This codes for CASTGGTYNEQFF.

The chain combines TRBV11-2 with TRBJ1-5; 7 bases are a match to TRBD1. Germline V CDR1 and CDR2: SGHAT, FQNNGV. The CDR3 contains 13 residues. Trimming at V came to 5 bases and at J to 7 bases, leaving 5 bases not matched to a gene. In DNA, the CDR3 is TGTGCCAGCAGCCAAGACAGGGCCCAGCCCCAGCATTTT. Its translation: CASSQDRAQPQHF.

This sequence joins TRBV19 and TRBJ2-5; the match to TRBD1 covers 7 bases. After removal of 4 bases from V and 5 bases from J, the junction contained 7 bases not matched to a gene. This CDR3 comprises 14 residues. Germline V gene sequence: CDR1 LNHDA, CDR2 SQIVND (reference sequence). Here the CDR3 reads CASSTAQGQETQYF. The CDR3 DNA reads TGTGCCAGTAGTACAGCACAGGGGCAGGAGACCCAGTACTTC.